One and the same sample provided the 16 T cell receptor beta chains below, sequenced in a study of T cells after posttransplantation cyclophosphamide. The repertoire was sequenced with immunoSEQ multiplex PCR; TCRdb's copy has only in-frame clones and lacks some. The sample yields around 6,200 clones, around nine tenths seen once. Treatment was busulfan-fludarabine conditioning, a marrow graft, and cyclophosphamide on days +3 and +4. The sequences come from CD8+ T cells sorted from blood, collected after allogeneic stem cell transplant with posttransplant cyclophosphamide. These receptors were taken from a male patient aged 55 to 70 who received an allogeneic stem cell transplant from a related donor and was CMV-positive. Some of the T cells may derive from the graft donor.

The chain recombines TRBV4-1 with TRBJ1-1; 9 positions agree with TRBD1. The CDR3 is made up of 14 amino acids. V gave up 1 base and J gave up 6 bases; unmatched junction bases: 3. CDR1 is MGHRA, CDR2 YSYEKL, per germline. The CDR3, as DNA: TGCGCCAGCAGCCAAGTAACAGGGGGCCCTGAAGCTTTCTTT. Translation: CASSQVTGGPEAFF.

The CDR3, as DNA: TGTGCCAGTAGCCCTCCGGGGGGCGCGGACTATGGCTACACCTTC. This encodes CASSPPGGADYGYTF. The gene calls are TRBV19 and TRBJ1-2; a weak D match, TRBD1 (6 bases). The CDR3 has 15 residues. V lost 6 bases, J lost 3 bases, and 17 bases lay in between. The germline gives CDR1 LNHDA, CDR2 SQIVND (reference sequence).

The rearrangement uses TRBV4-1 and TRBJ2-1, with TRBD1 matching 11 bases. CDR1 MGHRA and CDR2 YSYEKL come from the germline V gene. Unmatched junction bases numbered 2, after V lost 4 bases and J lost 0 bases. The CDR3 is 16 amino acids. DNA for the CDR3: TGCGCCAGCAGCCCCGGGACAGGGGGCTCCTACAATGAGCAGTTCTTC. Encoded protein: CASSPGTGGSYNEQFF.

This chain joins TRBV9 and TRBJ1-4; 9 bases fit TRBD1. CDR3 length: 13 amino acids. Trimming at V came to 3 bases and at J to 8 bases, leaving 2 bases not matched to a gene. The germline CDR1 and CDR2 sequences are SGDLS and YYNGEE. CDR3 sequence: CASSEGTGEKLFF. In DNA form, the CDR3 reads TGTGCCAGCAGCGAGGGGACAGGGGAAAAACTGTTTTTT.

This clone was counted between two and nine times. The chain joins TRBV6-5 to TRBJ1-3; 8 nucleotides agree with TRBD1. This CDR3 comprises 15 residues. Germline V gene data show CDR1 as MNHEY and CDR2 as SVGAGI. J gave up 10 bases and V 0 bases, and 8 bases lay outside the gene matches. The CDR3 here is CASSYSQGAGWTIYF. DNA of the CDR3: TGTGCCAGCAGTTACTCCCAGGGGGCGGGATGGACCATATATTTT.

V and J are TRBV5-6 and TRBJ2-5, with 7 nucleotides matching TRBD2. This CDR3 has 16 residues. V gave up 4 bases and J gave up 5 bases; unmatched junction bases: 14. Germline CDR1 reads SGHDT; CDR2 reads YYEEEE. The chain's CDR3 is CASSRGVTGPRETQYF. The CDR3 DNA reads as TGTGCCAGCAGCCGGGGGGTTACGGGGCCGAGGGAGACCCAGTACTTC.

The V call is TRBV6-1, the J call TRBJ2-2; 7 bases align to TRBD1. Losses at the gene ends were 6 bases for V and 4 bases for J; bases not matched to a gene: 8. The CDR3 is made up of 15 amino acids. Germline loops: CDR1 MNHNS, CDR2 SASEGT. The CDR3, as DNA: TGTGCCAGCAGAGACGACAGGGTATCCACCGGGGAGCTGTTTTTT. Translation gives CASRDDRVSTGELFF.

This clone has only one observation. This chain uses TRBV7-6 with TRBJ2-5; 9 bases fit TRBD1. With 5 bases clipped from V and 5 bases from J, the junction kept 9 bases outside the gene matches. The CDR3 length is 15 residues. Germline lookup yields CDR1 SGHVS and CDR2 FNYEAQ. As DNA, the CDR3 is TGTGCCAGCAGCCAGACCCGGGACAGGGAGGAGACCCAGTACTTC. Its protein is CASSQTRDREETQYF.

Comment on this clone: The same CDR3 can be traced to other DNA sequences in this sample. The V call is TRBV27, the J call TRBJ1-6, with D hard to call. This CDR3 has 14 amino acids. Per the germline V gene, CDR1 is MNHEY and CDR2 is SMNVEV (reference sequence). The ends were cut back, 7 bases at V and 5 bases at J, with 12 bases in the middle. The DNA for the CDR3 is TGTGCCAGCACGGAGGGTTTCGATAATTCACCCCTCCACTTT. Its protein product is CASTEGFDNSPLHF.

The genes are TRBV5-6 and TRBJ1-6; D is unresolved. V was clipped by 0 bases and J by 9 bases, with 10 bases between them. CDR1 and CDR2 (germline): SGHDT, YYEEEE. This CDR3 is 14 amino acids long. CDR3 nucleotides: TGTGCCAGCAGCTTGGGGAGGGTAAGTTCACCCCTCCACTTT. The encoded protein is CASSLGRVSSPLHF.

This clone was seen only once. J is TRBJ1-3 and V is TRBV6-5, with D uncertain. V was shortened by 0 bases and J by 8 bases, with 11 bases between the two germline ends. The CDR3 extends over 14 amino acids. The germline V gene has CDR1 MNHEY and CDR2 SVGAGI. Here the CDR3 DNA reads TGTGCCAGCAGTTACTCCCGGGAGCCGGACACCATATATTTT. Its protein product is CASSYSREPDTIYF.

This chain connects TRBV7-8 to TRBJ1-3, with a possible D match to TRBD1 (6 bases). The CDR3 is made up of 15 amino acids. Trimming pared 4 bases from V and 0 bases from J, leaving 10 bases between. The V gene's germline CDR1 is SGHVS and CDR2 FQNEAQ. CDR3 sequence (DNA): TGTGCCAGCAGCTACCGGGACAACTCTGGAAACACCATATATTTT. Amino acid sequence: CASSYRDNSGNTIYF.

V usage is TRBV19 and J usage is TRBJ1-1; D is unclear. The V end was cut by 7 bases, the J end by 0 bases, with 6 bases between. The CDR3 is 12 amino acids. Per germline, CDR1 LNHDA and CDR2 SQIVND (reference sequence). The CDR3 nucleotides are TGTGCCAGTAACAGTCTGAACACTGAAGCTTTCTTT. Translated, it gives CASNSLNTEAFF.

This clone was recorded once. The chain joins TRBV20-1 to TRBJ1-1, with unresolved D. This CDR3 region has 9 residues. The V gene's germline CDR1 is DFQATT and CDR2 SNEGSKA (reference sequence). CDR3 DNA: TGCACCCCTGGCCTTGAAGCTTTCTTT. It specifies CTPGLEAFF.

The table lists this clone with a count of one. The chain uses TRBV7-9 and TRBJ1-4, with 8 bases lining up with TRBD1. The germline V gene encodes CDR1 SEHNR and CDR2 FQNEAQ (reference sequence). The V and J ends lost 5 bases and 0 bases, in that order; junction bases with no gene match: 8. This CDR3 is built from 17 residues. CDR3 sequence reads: CASSTGQGLSTNEKLFF. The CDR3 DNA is TGTGCCAGCAGCACTGGACAGGGCCTCTCAACTAATGAAAAACTGTTTTTT.

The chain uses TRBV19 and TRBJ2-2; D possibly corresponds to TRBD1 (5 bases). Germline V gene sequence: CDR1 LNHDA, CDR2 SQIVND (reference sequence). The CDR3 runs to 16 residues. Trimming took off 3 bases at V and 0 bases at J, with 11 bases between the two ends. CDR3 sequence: CASSINSGSNTGELFF. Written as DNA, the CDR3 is TGTGCCAGTAGTATTAACTCAGGGTCGAACACCGGGGAGCTGTTTTTT.